This T cell receptor (beta chain) is drawn from a study of cytomegalovirus exposure and HLA in healthy donors. Study at large: Caucasian-associated ancestry cluster membership applied to just over 80% of around 400 genotyped donors.

The PCR contained 60 Vbeta and 13 Jbeta primers. Produced via immunoSEQ multiplex PCR; TCRdb's table is partial and in-frame only. In the table there are over 80,000 clones, about 79% of which are singletons. Concerning this clone: The target antigen is unknown.

At collection, donors were nominally healthy, but unrecorded immune exposures were probable. This CDR3 region has 13 residues. Germline loops: CDR1 MDHEN, CDR2 SYDVKM. V was cut by 8 bases and J by 6 bases, with 16 bases left in between. Study findings and constraints: In a later analysis, HLA-associated beta chains showed higher expansion and lower generation probabilities than comparable chains.

Sequenced sample: PBMCs. The V call is TRBV28, the J call TRBJ1-1; no clear D. This TCR came from a female donor in good health and CMV-seronegative. CDR3 loop: CASVLPARAEAFF. In nucleotides, the CDR3 is TGTGCCAGCGTGCTACCGGCACGGGCTGAAGCTTTCTTT.